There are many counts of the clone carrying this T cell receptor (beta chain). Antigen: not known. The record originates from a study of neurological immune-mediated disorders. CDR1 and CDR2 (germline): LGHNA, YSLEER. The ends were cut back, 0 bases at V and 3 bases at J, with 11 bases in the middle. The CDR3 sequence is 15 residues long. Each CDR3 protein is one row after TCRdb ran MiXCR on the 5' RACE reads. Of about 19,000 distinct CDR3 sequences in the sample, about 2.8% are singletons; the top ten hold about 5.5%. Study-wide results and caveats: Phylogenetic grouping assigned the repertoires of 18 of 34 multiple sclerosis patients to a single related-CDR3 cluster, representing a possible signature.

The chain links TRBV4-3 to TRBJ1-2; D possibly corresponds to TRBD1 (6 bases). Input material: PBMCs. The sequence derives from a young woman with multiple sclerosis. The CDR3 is CASSQETRGYYGYTF. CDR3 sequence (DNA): TGCGCCAGCAGCCAAGAAACCAGGGGATACTATGGCTACACCTTC.